This T cell receptor (beta chain) was identified during a study of a mutant IDH1 vaccine in newly diagnosed glioma. The wider study: Patients previously underwent radiotherapy, temozolomide, or both, and most underwent both. Notes on the study in general: Apparently, pseudoprogression bore no relation to changes among the top peripheral T cell clonotypes.

Described time point: baseline, week 1 (first vaccination visit). Regarding treatment: pre-vaccination baseline after standard-of-care therapy. The method was immunoSEQ multiplex PCR; TCRdb's version includes in-frame clones alone and lacks a portion of them. The profile shows about 34,000 clones, 60% to 85% of them singletons. CDR1 is SQVTM, CDR2 ANQGSEA, per germline. V was pared by 7 bases and J by 1 base, with 13 bases between. The CDR3 spans 13 residues. This clone showed up just a few times. Its antigen is still unknown. The receptor comes from a man over 45 with glioma. Some clones in this sample may be carry-over from other donors' samples. This sequence joins TRBV29-1 and TRBJ1-1; D unclear. Sequencing was performed on peripheral blood mononuclear cells (PBMCs), taken from a glioma patient treated with radiotherapy, temozolomide or both. CDR3 DNA sequence: TGCAGCGCACGGGGAGTTGCGAACACTGAAGCTTTCTTT. Amino acids: CSARGVANTEAFF.